These 20 T cell receptor beta chains came from one sample sequenced in a study of OX40 agonist ivuxolimab in advanced cancers. Repertoires were generated with immunoSEQ multiplex PCR, while TCRdb's copy carries only in-frame clones and drops some. Among about 41,000 clones listed, around 87% were seen once. Here the sequenced sample was CD4+ or CD8+ T cells sorted from blood, taken in a trial of the OX40 agonist ivuxolimab. The receptors come from an adult with an advanced solid tumor such as melanoma, head and neck, liver or kidney cancer.

The CDR3 sequence is CASSGRQVVDGYTF. CDR3 in DNA: TGTGCCAGCAGCGGCCGACAGGTAGTGGATGGCTACACCTTC. The V gene is TRBV9, the J gene TRBJ1-2; D possibly corresponds to TRBD1 (6 bases). The CDR3 totals 14 residues. Trimming took off 3 bases at V and 6 bases at J, with 15 bases between the two ends. Germline CDR1 and CDR2: SGDLS and YYNGEE.

V gene TRBV19 combines with J gene TRBJ1-5; D may be TRBD1 (5 bases). Germline lookup yields CDR1 LNHDA and CDR2 SQIVND (reference sequence). V dropped 3 bases and J dropped 0 bases, with 12 bases sitting between them. This CDR3 region has 16 residues. CDR3 DNA sequence: TGTGCCAGTAGTATGGGGGAGTGGAATAGCAATCAGCCCCAGCATTTT. Translated, it gives CASSMGEWNSNQPQHF.

In its sample, this clone was seen a few times. The chain couples TRBV27 to TRBJ1-5; 10 bases are shared with TRBD1. V lost 6 bases, J lost 6 bases, and 5 bases stayed unmatched. Germline CDR1 reads MNHEY; CDR2 reads SMNVEV (reference sequence). The length of the CDR3 is 14 residues. CDR3 in amino acids: CASSPGQGSQPQHF. The CDR3 DNA follows: TGTGCCAGCAGCCCGGGACAGGGGAGTCAGCCCCAGCATTTT.

The chain couples TRBV2 to TRBJ2-3; 12 bases are shared with TRBD2. V trimming: 10 bases; J trimming: 5 bases; junction bases outside the gene matches: 7. This CDR3 spans 14 amino acids. Germline-derived CDR1 and CDR2 are SNHLY and FYNNEI. This chain's CDR3 is CATWTSGDQDTQYF. As DNA, the CDR3 is TGTGCCACCTGGACTAGCGGGGATCAAGATACGCAGTATTTT.

This clone has just one count. The chain couples TRBV5-4 to TRBJ1-2; D gene unclear. CDR1 SGHNT and CDR2 YYREEE come from the germline V gene (reference sequence). The CDR3 has 13 amino acids. V was pared by 1 base and J by 1 base, with 5 bases between. The CDR3 region has the DNA TGTGCCAGCAGCTTGCAGAATAACTATGGCTACACCTTC. It is translated as CASSLQNNYGYTF. The variable domain in full, with the rest retrieved from reference TRBV5-4 and TRBJ1-2, is ETGVTQSPTHLIKTRGQQVTLRCSSQSGHNTVSWYQQALGQGPQFIFQYYREEENGRGNFPPRFSGLQFPNYSSELNVNALELDDSALYLCASSLQNNYGYTFGSGTRLTVV.

The V and J genes are TRBV25-1 and TRBJ2-2, with 11 bases lining up with TRBD2. The CDR3 totals 17 residues. With 1 base clipped from V and 7 bases from J, the junction kept 8 bases outside the gene matches. Germline CDR1 is MGHDK and CDR2 is SYGVNS. CDR3 coding DNA: TGTGCCAGCAGTGAATCAACTAGCGGGAGTGTGGGCGGGGAGCTGTTTTTT. This gives the protein CASSESTSGSVGGELFF. Full variable domain (missing parts from reference TRBV25-1 and TRBJ2-2): EADIYQTPRYLVIGTGKKITLECSQTMGHDKMYWYQQDPGMELHLIHYSYGVNSTEKGDLSSESTVSRIRTEHFPLTLESARPSHTSQYLCASSESTSGSVGGELFFGEGSRLTVL.

The chain combines TRBV28 with TRBJ2-6; possible D gene TRBD2, 5 bases. The CDR3 contains 15 residues. Trimming cost V 7 bases and J 2 bases, with 12 bases left between them. Per the germline V gene, CDR1 is MDHEN and CDR2 is SYDVKM. In nucleotides, the CDR3 is TGTGCCAGCACCATAGCCGGGGCTGGGGCCAACGTCCTGACTTTC. This gives the protein CASTIAGAGANVLTF.

The J gene is TRBJ2-5, the V gene TRBV6-6; 10 bases are shared with TRBD2. After removal of 5 bases from V and 5 bases from J, the junction contained 8 bases not matched to a gene. Germline V gene data show CDR1 as MNHNY and CDR2 as SVGAGI (reference sequence). This CDR3 spans 15 amino acids. In DNA, the CDR3 is TGTGCCAGCAGTAATCTACTAGCGGGAAGGGAGACCCAGTACTTC. It codes for CASSNLLAGRETQYF.

The V gene is TRBV5-1, the J gene TRBJ1-5; no definite D call. Germline-derived CDR1 and CDR2 are SGHRS and YFSETQ. There are 15 residues in the CDR3. The V gene lost 4 bases and the J gene lost 7 bases, with 18 bases spanning the gap. This chain's CDR3 is CASSPLGISGQPQHF. The CDR3 DNA reads TGCGCCAGCAGCCCTCTCGGGATCTCCGGACAGCCCCAGCATTTT.

V and J are TRBV7-2 and TRBJ2-1, with TRBD1 matching 7 bases. Looked up from germline, CDR1 is SGHTA and CDR2 is FQGNSA. The CDR3 sequence is 12 residues long. V lost 3 bases to trimming and J lost 8 bases; unmatched junction nucleotides: 1. The CDR3 DNA is TGTGCCAGCAGCTTCACAGGGGATGAGCAGTTCTTC. Its protein product is CASSFTGDEQFF.

Concerning this clone itself: A junction boundary mismatches the germline segment, possibly from a read error. The rearrangement joins TRBV10-3 to TRBJ1-2, with D perhaps matching TRBD1 (5 bases). This CDR3 has 15 amino acids. Germline V gene data show CDR1 as ENHRY and CDR2 as SYGVKD. Written as DNA, the CDR3 is TGTGCCAGCAGTTACTCACCCTCGGGGGACTATGGCTACACCTTC. Encoded protein: CASSYSPSGDYGYTF.

J is TRBJ2-3 and V is TRBV6-6, with a weak D call TRBD1 (5 bases). The CDR3 contains 14 residues. Germline V gene lookup returns CDR1 MNHNY and CDR2 SVGAGI (reference sequence). V gave up 2 bases and J gave up 3 bases, with 9 bases separating them. The CDR3: CASSYRGGTDTQYF. In DNA form, the CDR3 reads TGTGCCAGCAGTTACAGGGGTGGGACAGATACGCAGTATTTT.

The rearrangement links TRBV11-2 to TRBJ1-2, with TRBD1 as a possible D gene (5 bases). The CDR3 sequence is 12 residues long. Germline CDR1 SGHAT, CDR2 FQNNGV. With 3 bases removed from V and 8 bases from J, the gap between germline ends came to 10 bases. CDR3 sequence (DNA): TGTGCCAGCAGCTTTCCGGGACGAGGCTACACCTTC. As protein: CASSFPGRGYTF.

The CDR3 protein is CAIERALNYGYTF. The CDR3 DNA is TGTGCCATCGAGAGGGCCCTAAACTATGGCTACACCTTC. The chain has TRBV28 and TRBJ1-2; D gene ambiguous. The CDR3 is 13 amino acids. Trimming pared 10 bases from V and 2 bases from J, leaving 14 bases between. The germline V gene encodes CDR1 MDHEN and CDR2 SYDVKM.

V is TRBV7-9 and J is TRBJ1-5; D uncertain. Trimming shortened V by 2 bases and J by 4 bases, and 12 bases separated the two germline ends. The CDR3 is 15 amino acids. The germline gives CDR1 SEHNR, CDR2 FQNEAQ (reference sequence). The DNA for the CDR3 is TGTGCCAGCAGCTTATGGCGTACAGATAATCAGCCCCAGCATTTT. This translates into CASSLWRTDNQPQHF.

The gene calls are TRBV28 and TRBJ1-2; TRBD1 matches 8 bases. J lost 0 bases, V lost 10 bases, and 4 bases had no gene match. Germline V gene sequence: CDR1 MDHEN, CDR2 SYDVKM. The CDR3 covers 13 residues. This CDR3 is CATGDRTNYGYTF. CDR3 nucleotide sequence: TGTGCCACCGGGGACAGGACTAACTATGGCTACACCTTC.

With regard to this clone: At one boundary the junction diverges from the germline segment, which might be a read error. The genes are TRBV28 and TRBJ2-2, with D uncertain. In germline, CDR1 is MDHEN, CDR2 SYDVKM. The CDR3 length is 12 residues. The CDR3: CASSSHTRELFF. In nucleotides, the CDR3 is TGTGCCAGCAGTTCACACACCCGGGAGCTGTTTTTT.

The chain combines TRBV14 with TRBJ1-1; unclear D gene. In germline, CDR1 is SGHDN, CDR2 FVKESK. This CDR3 region has 13 residues. V shed 6 bases and J shed 0 bases, with 8 bases lying between them. CDR3 residues: CASSRNMNTEAFF. The CDR3 DNA reads as TGTGCCAGCAGTCGGAATATGAACACTGAAGCTTTCTTT.

This chain joins TRBV15 and TRBJ2-5; the match to TRBD2 covers 14 bases. The last part of the DNA fits TRBJ2-7 better; the J call may be wrong. Germline V lookup: CDR1 LNHNV, CDR2 YYDKDF (reference sequence). The CDR3 runs to 17 residues. Written as DNA, the CDR3 is TGTGCCACGTTTCCGGGACTAGCGGGAGATAGGTCCTACGAGCAGTACTTC. This encodes CATFPGLAGDRSYEQYF.

J is TRBJ2-6 and V is TRBV19; D unclear. Trimming pared 7 bases from V and 0 bases from J, leaving 7 bases between. CDR1 and CDR2 (germline): LNHDA, SQIVND (reference sequence). This CDR3 region has 14 residues. The CDR3, as DNA: TGTGCCAGTAATCAAGCCTCTGGGGCCAACGTCCTGACTTTC. It is translated as CASNQASGANVLTF.